These 9 T cell receptor beta chains were sequenced from one sample in a study of shared clonotypes between healthy human individuals. Naive CD8 populations comprised CD45RO-negative cells positively selected for CCR7, excluding terminally differentiated effector memory CD45RA+ cells. This table comes from immunoSEQ multiplex PCR, and its TCRdb copy is limited to in-frame clones, with some not included. Found here are about 2.1 million clones, just under 95% of them singletons; the top ten hold approximately 1.6%. The specimen was naive CD8+ T cells from PBMCs. Every receptor here comes from a man in his late teens or twenties in good health. Some clones in this sample may be carry-over from other donors' samples.

This clone was observed once. This chain links TRBV6-6 with TRBJ1-1, with 8 bases identical to TRBD1. Unmatched junction bases numbered 3, after V lost 3 bases and J lost 6 bases. This CDR3 has 13 residues. Germline CDR1 MNHNY, CDR2 SVGAGI (reference sequence). CDR3 residues: CASSYGTGAEAFF. The DNA of the CDR3 is TGTGCCAGCAGTTATGGGACAGGAGCTGAAGCTTTCTTT.

In this sample, this clone turned up a few times. The chain has TRBV5-4 and TRBJ1-1; no clear D gene. This CDR3 has 14 amino acids. V was clipped by 3 bases and J by 0 bases, with 9 bases between them. CDR1 is SGHNT, CDR2 YYREEE, per germline (reference sequence). The chain's CDR3 is CASSSPDLNTEAFF. In DNA, the CDR3 is TGTGCCAGCAGCTCCCCGGACCTGAACACTGAAGCTTTCTTT. Variable domain in full (rest from reference TRBV5-4 and TRBJ1-1): ETGVTQSPTHLIKTRGQQVTLRCSSQSGHNTVSWYQQALGQGPQFIFQYYREEENGRGNFPPRFSGLQFPNYSSELNVNALELDDSALYLCASSSPDLNTEAFFGQGTRLTVV.

The CDR3 reads CASSRQGGYNEQFF. The CDR3 DNA reads as TGTGCCAGCAGCCGACAGGGTGGCTACAATGAGCAGTTCTTC. This chain uses TRBV9 with TRBJ2-1; 7 nucleotides line up with TRBD1. The V gene end was trimmed by 4 bases and the J gene end by 3 bases; junction bases not matched to a gene: 4. Germline V gene data show CDR1 as SGDLS and CDR2 as YYNGEE. This CDR3 comprises 14 residues.

This chain uses TRBV4-3 with TRBJ2-3; 8 bases are shared with TRBD2. V shed 4 bases, J shed 4 bases, and the junction held 7 bases outside the gene matches. CDR3 length: 15 residues. The V gene's germline CDR1 is LGHNA and CDR2 YSLEER. The CDR3 reads CASSPSGSWADTQYF. The CDR3 coding sequence is TGCGCCAGCAGCCCGAGCGGGAGTTGGGCAGATACGCAGTATTTT.

J is TRBJ2-3 and V is TRBV27, with TRBD2 matching 10 bases. CDR3 length equals 17 residues. Germline CDR1 is MNHEY and CDR2 is SMNVEV (reference sequence). Trimming removed 3 bases from V and 6 bases from J; junction bases left unmatched: 12. This CDR3 reads CASSFLNLAGGGDTQYF. CDR3 in DNA: TGTGCCAGCAGTTTTTTGAACTTAGCGGGAGGTGGGGATACGCAGTATTTT.

The rearrangement links TRBV7-3 to TRBJ2-7, with 7 bases that match TRBD1. V was pared by 5 bases and J by 0 bases, with 4 bases of the junction left unmatched. The germline V gene encodes CDR1 SGHTA and CDR2 FQGTGA. This CDR3 has 14 residues. CDR3 region: CASSVRQGSYEQYF. DNA for the CDR3: TGTGCCAGCAGCGTGAGACAGGGCTCCTACGAGCAGTACTTC. The full variable domain, in which reference TRBV7-3 and TRBJ2-7 provide the parts outside the CDR3, is GAGVSQTPSNKVTEKGKYVELRCDPISGHTALYWYRQSLGQGPEFLIYFQGTGAADDSGLPNDRFFAVRPEGSVSTLKIQRTERGDSAVYLCASSVRQGSYEQYFGPGTRLTVT.

This clone is a singleton in its sample. The rearrangement joins TRBV19 to TRBJ1-6; no clear D. This CDR3 has 14 residues. Trimming took off 5 bases at V and 7 bases at J, with 12 bases between the two ends. Germline V gene sequence: CDR1 LNHDA, CDR2 SQIVND (reference sequence). The CDR3 nucleotides read TGTGCCAGTAGTGTGGGAACGGGGAATTCACCCCTCCACTTT. Amino acid sequence: CASSVGTGNSPLHF.

This chain uses TRBV7-6 with TRBJ2-1, with 12 bases fitting TRBD2. The germline V gene encodes CDR1 SGHVS and CDR2 FNYEAQ. The CDR3 has 15 amino acids. J was trimmed by 6 bases and V by 4 bases; bases with no gene match: 4. For the CDR3, the DNA is TGTGCCAGCAGCTCCCTAGCGGGAGGGGTCAATGAGCAGTTCTTC. Amino acids: CASSSLAGGVNEQFF.

The chain has TRBV19 and TRBJ2-7, with TRBD2 matching over 13 bases. This CDR3 has 15 residues. The germline V gene encodes CDR1 LNHDA and CDR2 SQIVND (reference sequence). J gave up 7 bases and V 5 bases, and 8 bases lay outside the gene matches. DNA of the CDR3: TGTGCCAGTAGTGCCCAACTAGCGGGAGGGCCAGAGCAGTACTTC. Translated: CASSAQLAGGPEQYF.